This T cell receptor beta chain comes out of a study of human CD8 memory T cell subsets. UMI-labeled 5' RACE generated the TCR beta libraries. TCRdb reprocessed the 5' RACE reads, with one entry per CDR3 protein and no DNA. The table for this sample gives under 13,000 distinct CDR3 sequences. RNA came from duplicate vials of about 150,000 sorted CD8+ T cells per subset. This TCR was recovered from a human donor in good health. The sequenced sample was CD8+ T cells from PBMCs.

CDR3: CASSHDNSPGQPQHF. The chain uses TRBV4-1 and TRBJ1-5; TCRdb's D gene call, TRBD1, goes unchecked for lack of DNA. This CDR3 has 15 residues. Germline CDR1 is MGHRA and CDR2 is YSYEKL.